The 18 T cell receptor beta chains given below trace back to one sample, sequenced in a study of T cell repertoires in cytomegalovirus infection. These receptors have no identified antigens. TCRdb redid the calling of the reads with MiXCR, one entry per CDR3 protein. The sample yields approximately 730,000 distinct CDR3 sequences, roughly 33% seen once. The sequencing here drew on cultured PBMCs, taken from culture after CMV antigen stimulation. These receptors all come from a human donor in good health (CMV status not recorded). Some clones in this sample may be carry-over from other donors' samples.

This chain connects TRBV11-2 to TRBJ2-5; D might be TRBD1 (5 bases). In germline, CDR1 is SGHAT, CDR2 FQNNGV. The CDR3 has 12 residues. The V end lost 6 bases, the J end lost 7 bases, and 12 bases lay between the germline ends. The CDR3 DNA is TGTGCCAGCAGGGCAGGGTTGGGGACCCAGTACTTC. This translates into CASRAGLGTQYF.

The chain has TRBV10-3 and TRBJ2-7; D is uncertain. V was clipped by 2 bases and J by 1 base, with 12 bases between them. Germline loops: CDR1 ENHRY, CDR2 SYGVKD. CDR3 size: 15 residues. CDR3 residues: CAISERLSGSYEQYF. The DNA of the CDR3 is TGTGCCATCAGTGAGCGACTTTCTGGATCCTACGAGCAGTACTTC.

The rearrangement links TRBV6-5 to TRBJ2-5; a possible D gene is TRBD2 (7 bases). Germline V CDR1 and CDR2: MNHEY, SVGAGI. This CDR3 has 15 amino acids. Trimming removed 2 bases at V and 7 bases at J, with 17 bases between. CDR3 nucleotides: TGTGCCAGCAGTTACGAGTTCGGGGGGCGAGGGACCCAGTACTTC. This encodes CASSYEFGGRGTQYF.

The CDR3 nucleotides read TGTGCCAGCAGTGGAATCGGCACTGAAGCTTTCTTT. Translation: CASSGIGTEAFF. This chain connects TRBV27 to TRBJ1-1; unclear D gene. With 5 bases removed from V and 4 bases from J, the gap between germline ends came to 8 bases. This CDR3 comprises 12 residues. Germline V gives CDR1 MNHEY, CDR2 SMNVEV (reference sequence).

This clonotype was recorded many times. The genes are TRBV7-2 and TRBJ2-2; the D is unclear. The CDR3 contains 15 residues. V was cut by 5 bases and J by 2 bases, with 12 bases left in between. From germline, CDR1 is SGHTA and CDR2 FQGNSA. CDR3 residues: CASSLRRSNTGELFF. The CDR3 bases are TGTGCCAGCAGCCTGCGGCGCTCCAACACCGGGGAGCTGTTTTTT.

This clonotype occurred a few times. The chain carries TRBV7-9 and TRBJ1-4; 11 bases agree with TRBD1. The CDR3 has 15 amino acids. Germline V lookup: CDR1 SEHNR, CDR2 FQNEAQ (reference sequence). V dropped 8 bases and J dropped 7; count of bases not matched to a gene: 9. Here the CDR3 DNA reads TGTGCCAGCGGTGATGAGGACAGGGGGCCTGAAAAACTGTTTTTT. It is translated as CASGDEDRGPEKLFF.

The rearrangement uses TRBV28 and TRBJ2-3; TRBD2 might be the D (6 bases). CDR1 is MDHEN, CDR2 SYDVKM, per germline. V was trimmed by 8 bases and J by 11 bases, leaving 17 bases between them. The CDR3 is 12 amino acids. CDR3 DNA sequence: TGTGCCAGCCGTACCGATCGGGGGTTGCAGTATTTT. Translation gives CASRTDRGLQYF.

V gene TRBV12-3 or TRBV12-4 combines with J gene TRBJ2-5; TRBD1 aligns across 8 bases. The CDR3 runs to 13 residues. V lost 4 bases, J lost 3 bases, and 1 base stayed unmatched. Here the CDR3 DNA reads TGTGCCAGCAGTTCACAGGGGGAAGAGACCCAGTACTTC. The encoded protein is CASSSQGEETQYF.

The sample holds a few counts of this clonotype. The chain has TRBV20-1 and TRBJ1-2, with no clear D. This CDR3 region has 14 residues. V was shortened by 3 bases and J by 2 bases, with 13 bases between the two germline ends. The V gene's germline CDR1 is DFQATT and CDR2 SNEGSKA (reference sequence). The CDR3, as DNA: TGCAGTGCTAGGAGCGGCAGGCTAAACTATGGCTACACCTTC. It codes for CSARSGRLNYGYTF.

This chain links TRBV5-1 with TRBJ2-5; D might be TRBD2 (5 bases). There are 15 residues in the CDR3. CDR1 is SGHRS, CDR2 YFSETQ, per germline. The V end lost 1 base, the J end lost 0 bases, and 10 bases lay between the germline ends. In nucleotides, the CDR3 is TGCGCCAGCAGCTTGCTTCCGGGGTACCAAGAGACCCAGTACTTC. Amino acids: CASSLLPGYQETQYF.

This clonotype has just a few counts. J is TRBJ1-5 and V is TRBV10-3; possible D gene TRBD1, 5 bases. Germline V gene data show CDR1 as ENHRY and CDR2 as SYGVKD. The CDR3 loop spans 17 amino acids. Trimming left V 0 bases short and J 0 bases short, with 12 bases between. The CDR3 is CAISESDSFYSNQPQHF. The CDR3 coding sequence is TGTGCCATCAGTGAGTCCGACAGTTTTTATAGCAATCAGCCCCAGCATTTT.

The genes are TRBV23-1 and TRBJ1-4, with no clear D. TRBV23-1 is an ORF, and what it does is uncertain. The CDR3 sequence is 13 residues long. V lost 4 bases and J 7 bases, leaving 10 bases between the germline ends. DNA of the CDR3: TGCGCCAGCAGTCCTTCGGTGTCTGAAAAACTGTTTTTT. This sequence encodes CASSPSVSEKLFF.

This clonotype has ten or more counts. The gene calls are TRBV7-2 and TRBJ2-7, with 12 positions matching TRBD2. The CDR3 runs 17 residues. Unmatched junction bases numbered 4, after V lost 1 base and J lost 0 bases. In germline, CDR1 is SGHTA, CDR2 FQGNSA. The CDR3 region is CASSLVGTSGFSYEQYF. CDR3 bases: TGTGCCAGCAGCTTAGTAGGGACTAGCGGGTTCTCCTACGAGCAGTACTTC.

The gene calls are TRBV20-1 and TRBJ1-3, with D hard to call. From germline, CDR1 is DFQATT and CDR2 SNEGSKA (reference sequence). This CDR3 contains 16 residues. V dropped 0 bases and J dropped 0 bases, with 12 bases sitting between them. CDR3 sequence reads: CSARDPGRDSGNTIYF. The CDR3 bases are TGCAGTGCTAGAGATCCCGGACGTGACTCTGGAAACACCATATATTTT.

The genes are TRBV19 and TRBJ2-3; D gene ambiguous. Germline V CDR1 and CDR2: LNHDA, SQIVND (reference sequence). This CDR3 comprises 13 residues. Trimming took off 4 bases at V and 0 bases at J, with 5 bases between the two ends. CDR3 DNA: TGTGCCAGTAGTACGGAAAGCACAGATACGCAGTATTTT. Translation gives CASSTESTDTQYF. Combining the CDR3 with reference TRBV19 and TRBJ2-3 gives the whole variable domain DGGITQSPKYLFRKEGQNVTLSCEQNLNHDAMYWYRQDPGQGLRLIYYSQIVNDFQKGDIAEGYSVSREKKESFPLTVTSAQKNPTAFYLCASSTESTDTQYFGPGTRLTVL.

This clonotype was observed a single time. This chain links TRBV29-1 with TRBJ2-4, with a weak D call TRBD1 (5 bases). The ends were cut back, 7 bases at V and 0 bases at J, with 13 bases in the middle. This CDR3 contains 14 residues. Germline values: CDR1 SQVTM, CDR2 ANQGSEA. CDR3 residues: CSAPGQLAKNIQYF. CDR3 DNA: TGCAGCGCTCCCGGACAACTAGCCAAAAACATTCAGTACTTC.

The chain couples TRBV2 to TRBJ1-4; D gene uncertain. CDR3 length: 12 amino acids. V shed 4 bases and J shed 13 bases, with 13 bases lying between them. Germline assignment: CDR1 SNHLY and CDR2 FYNNEI. The CDR3 protein is CASSGTGLGLFF. Here the CDR3 DNA reads TGTGCCAGCAGTGGGACGGGCTTGGGACTGTTTTTT.

This clonotype was seen many times. The CDR3 here is CASSLGLGPSGDTQYF. The CDR3 nucleotides are TGTGCCAGCAGCTTAGGACTAGGCCCCTCGGGGGATACGCAGTATTTT. The chain employs TRBV7-2 and TRBJ2-3; a possible D gene is TRBD2 (6 bases). The V gene lost 1 base and the J gene lost 6 bases, with 17 bases spanning the gap. The length of the CDR3 is 16 residues. CDR1 SGHTA and CDR2 FQGNSA come from the germline V gene.